One sample yielded the 6 T cell receptor beta chains listed below, sequenced in a study of tumor-infiltrating lymphocytes in localized non-small cell lung cancer. Sequencing was performed with immunoSEQ multiplex PCR; in TCRdb, only in-frame clones are kept and a portion is missing. The table records thousands of clones, around 66% of them present only once. The sample comprised uninvolved lung tissue not adjacent to the tumor. The receptor source for this set is a human donor with non-small cell lung cancer.

This clone occurred a few times. J is TRBJ2-7 and V is TRBV15; 9 bases map to TRBD1. Germline CDR1 is LNHNV and CDR2 is YYDKDF (reference sequence). The CDR3 extends over 12 amino acids. The CDR3 region has the DNA TGTGCCACCAGCAGCTTGGGCGGGGACAGGGCGGTC. Its translation: CATSSLGGDRAV.

CDR3 region: CASSTGLGGNTIYF. The CDR3 DNA reads as TGTGCCAGCAGCACAGGGCTGGGTGGAAACACCATATATTTT. V is TRBV28 and J is TRBJ1-3, with D possibly being TRBD1 (6 bases). Germline CDR1 is MDHEN and CDR2 is SYDVKM. Trimming removed 6 bases at V and 3 bases at J, with 12 bases between. The CDR3 spans 14 residues.

The chain uses TRBV6-4 and TRBJ2-1; the match to TRBD2 covers 12 bases. Germline V gene data show CDR1 as MRHNA and CDR2 as SNTAGT. This CDR3 is 15 amino acids long. The junction had 5 bases not matched to a gene; V was cut back by 6 bases and J by 5 bases. The chain's CDR3 is CASRWTSGEDNEQFF. The CDR3 nucleotides read TGTGCCAGCAGGTGGACTAGCGGGGAAGACAATGAGCAGTTCTTC.

The rearrangement joins TRBV9 to TRBJ2-7; 7 bases match TRBD2. Germline V gives CDR1 SGDLS, CDR2 YYNGEE. This CDR3 has 16 amino acids. The V gene end was trimmed by 4 bases and the J gene end by 0 bases; junction bases not matched to a gene: 10. The CDR3: CASSTREGYSSYEQYF. DNA for the CDR3: TGTGCCAGCAGCACCAGGGAGGGCTACAGCTCCTACGAGCAGTACTTC.

The chain uses TRBV28 and TRBJ1-2; D unresolved. V gave up 4 bases and J gave up 6 bases, with 12 bases separating them. CDR1 MDHEN and CDR2 SYDVKM come from the germline V gene. The CDR3 consists of 13 residues. CDR3 coding DNA: TGTGCCAGCAGTTCGGCTACACTCAATGGCTACACCTTC. It is translated as CASSSATLNGYTF.

V gene TRBV27 combines with J gene TRBJ1-1, with 7 bases aligning to TRBD1. CDR3 size: 14 residues. CDR1 is MNHEY, CDR2 SMNVEV, per germline (reference sequence). Losses at the gene ends were 3 bases for V and 4 bases for J; bases not matched to a gene: 5. DNA of the CDR3: TGTGCCAGCAGTTTGGGGGACAGTACCACTGAAGCTTTCTTT. Translation: CASSLGDSTTEAFF.